One sample yielded the 3 T cell receptor beta chains listed below, sequenced in a study of blood T cell repertoires in COVID-19. The method was immunoSEQ multiplex PCR; TCRdb's version includes in-frame clones alone and lacks a portion of them. This table holds 110,000 to 150,000 clones, roughly 80% found once. The sequencing input was peripheral blood. The receptors originated from a human donor in a cohort sampled during active COVID-19.

This clone was found once. The chain links TRBV2 to TRBJ2-7; D possibly corresponds to TRBD1 (5 bases). This CDR3 has 13 residues. Germline CDR1 SNHLY, CDR2 FYNNEI. V lost 10 bases to trimming and J lost 2 bases, with 15 bases between them. The CDR3 DNA is TGTGCCACTTTTATGGGCAGGGCCTACGAGCAGTACTTC. Encoded protein: CATFMGRAYEQYF.

This chain connects TRBV3-1 (or the pseudogene TRBV3-2) to TRBJ1-5; 8 bases map to TRBD1. The germline V gene has CDR1 LGHDT and CDR2 YNNKEL (reference sequence). Trimming took 1 base from V and 6 from J; bases not matched to a gene: 5. This CDR3 comprises 15 residues. The CDR3 loop is CASSQGDRGGQPQHF. The CDR3 bases are TGTGCCAGCAGCCAAGGAGACAGGGGAGGTCAGCCCCAGCATTTT.

The CDR3 spells CASSAIHRGRDTGELFF. The CDR3 coding sequence is TGTGCCAGCAGCGCGATTCACAGGGGTCGGGACACCGGGGAGCTGTTTTTT. The chain recombines TRBV5-6 with TRBJ2-2; 7 nucleotides match TRBD1. V lost 4 bases to trimming and J lost 3 bases; unmatched junction nucleotides: 12. Germline V CDR1 and CDR2: SGHDT, YYEEEE. This CDR3 spans 17 amino acids.